This passage covers 17 T cell receptor beta chains from one sample sequenced in a study of cytomegalovirus exposure and HLA in healthy donors. Primers included in the PCR were 60 Vbeta and 13 Jbeta primers. Using immunoSEQ multiplex PCR, the repertoire was profiled, and TCRdb retains in-frame clones only, with some absent. The repertoire includes approximately 120,000 clones, 76% of them detected once, and 1.9% sits in the top ten. Sequenced: PBMCs. These receptors were taken from a man between 50 and 59 years old in good health and CMV-seronegative.

The chain links TRBV7-2 to TRBJ1-2, with D possibly TRBD1 on 6 matching bases. The ends were cut back, 5 bases at V and 4 bases at J, with 17 bases in the middle. CDR3 length equals 15 residues. The V gene's germline CDR1 is SGHTA and CDR2 FQGNSA. The CDR3 spells CASSQREGGSYGYTF. The CDR3 DNA follows: TGTGCCAGCAGCCAGAGGGAAGGGGGAAGCTATGGCTACACCTTC. The whole variable domain, filled in from reference TRBV7-2 and TRBJ1-2, reads GAGVSQSPSNKVTEKGKDVELRCDPISGHTALYWYRQSLGQGLEFLIYFQGNSAPDKSGLPSDRFSAERTGGSVSTLTIQRTQQEDSAVYLCASSQREGGSYGYTFGSGTRLTVV.

V and J are TRBV28 and TRBJ1-6, with D hard to call. There are 15 residues in the CDR3. Deletions cut 6 bases from V and 7 bases from J, with 16 bases between. The germline CDR1 and CDR2 sequences are MDHEN and SYDVKM. CDR3 sequence: CASSPRGAANSPLHF. CDR3 sequence (DNA): TGTGCCAGCAGCCCCCGGGGTGCAGCGAATTCACCCCTCCACTTT.

This sequence joins TRBV19 and TRBJ1-4; tentatively, D is TRBD1 (5 bases). V was pared by 0 bases and J by 8 bases, with 13 bases between. Looked up from germline, CDR1 is LNHDA and CDR2 is SQIVND (reference sequence). CDR3 length: 15 residues. CDR3: CASSIEAGESEKLFF. Written as DNA, the CDR3 is TGTGCCAGTAGTATAGAGGCGGGGGAGAGCGAAAAACTGTTTTTT.

This clone was observed a single time. This chain links TRBV30 with TRBJ2-3; tentatively, D is TRBD2 (5 bases). V lost 3 bases and J 4 bases, leaving 17 bases between the germline ends. Germline V CDR1 and CDR2: GTSNPN, SVGIG (reference sequence). The CDR3 runs 15 residues. DNA for the CDR3: TGTGCCTGGAGCGCCACTAGACGTGGGGCAGATACGCAGTATTTT. Residues: CAWSATRRGADTQYF.

The V and J genes are TRBV5-1 and TRBJ1-1; perhaps TRBD1 as D (5 bases). The CDR3 sequence is 15 residues long. CDR1 and CDR2 (germline): SGHRS, YFSETQ. Trimming took 4 bases from V and 1 from J, leaving 14 bases between them. In nucleotides, the CDR3 is TGCGCCAGCAGCCCGACAGTTCTAGAGAACACTGAAGCTTTCTTT. It is translated as CASSPTVLENTEAFF.

There are a few counts of this clone. The rearrangement links TRBV7-2 to TRBJ2-7, with 15 positions matching TRBD2. CDR3 length: 18 residues. The V segment lost 1 base and the J segment 1 base; nucleotides outside the gene matches: 5. CDR1 is SGHTA, CDR2 FQGNSA, per germline. CDR3 DNA: TGTGCCAGCAGCTTAGTGGGGACTAGCGGGGGGTTTTCCTACGAGCAGTACTTC. Translation gives CASSLVGTSGGFSYEQYF.

J is TRBJ2-1 and V is TRBV25-1; 8 bases are a match to TRBD2. The CDR3 loop spans 16 amino acids. Germline CDR1 and CDR2: MGHDK and SYGVNS. Trimming at V came to 8 bases and at J to 6 bases, leaving 15 bases not matched to a gene. DNA of the CDR3: TGTGCCAGCTCGCGCGAGGGGCGGGGGGCCTTCAATGAGCAGTTCTTC. The encoded protein is CASSREGRGAFNEQFF.

The chain recombines TRBV7-9 with TRBJ1-2; no clear D. Germline V CDR1 and CDR2: SEHNR, FQNEAQ (reference sequence). CDR3 size: 14 residues. The V gene lost 5 bases and the J gene lost 0 bases, with 10 bases spanning the gap. This CDR3 reads CASSPLSANYGYTF. CDR3 in DNA: TGTGCCAGCAGCCCCTTGTCCGCTAACTATGGCTACACCTTC.

J is TRBJ2-3 and V is TRBV4-2, with 7 bases aligning to TRBD1. CDR3 length equals 17 residues. Germline V gene data show CDR1 as LGHNA and CDR2 as YNFKEQ. Trimming took 4 bases from V and 4 from J; bases not matched to a gene: 14. CDR3 loop: CASSLQGEGTRSDTQYF. CDR3 coding DNA: TGTGCCAGCAGCCTGCAGGGGGAAGGAACCCGATCAGATACGCAGTATTTT.

J is TRBJ1-1 and V is TRBV11-2; weak D call: TRBD1 (5 bases). The CDR3 has 15 amino acids. Per germline, CDR1 SGHAT and CDR2 FQNNGV. V was shortened by 0 bases and J by 0 bases, with 8 bases between the two germline ends. The CDR3 DNA sequence: TGTGCCAGCAGCTTAGAGCCAGGGCTGAACACTGAAGCTTTCTTT. It encodes CASSLEPGLNTEAFF.

The rearrangement joins TRBV18 to TRBJ1-1, with no clear D. CDR1 KGHSH and CDR2 LQKENI come from the germline V gene. CDR3 size: 15 residues. V was pared by 8 bases and J by 0 bases, with 16 bases between. CDR3: CASAVGIEMNTEAFF. In DNA, the CDR3 is TGTGCCAGCGCCGTCGGTATCGAGATGAACACTGAAGCTTTCTTT. The entire variable domain, with the rest obtained from reference TRBV18 and TRBJ1-1, is as follows: NAGVMQNPRHLVRRRGQEARLRCSPMKGHSHVYWYRQLPEEGLKFMVYLQKENIIDESGMPKERFSAEFPKEGPSILRIQQVVRGDSAAYFCASAVGIEMNTEAFFGQGTRLTVV.

This clone was detected only once. This sequence joins TRBV7-9 and TRBJ1-5; D unclear. V was pared by 5 bases and J by 2 bases, with 10 bases between. The CDR3 is 14 residues long. Germline V gene lookup returns CDR1 SEHNR and CDR2 FQNEAQ (reference sequence). CDR3 in DNA: TGTGCCAGCAGCGCTGAGGGCGGCAATCAGCCCCAGCATTTT. Translating it yields CASSAEGGNQPQHF.

This chain connects TRBV7-2 to TRBJ2-1; D is undetermined. Trimming pared 5 bases from V and 8 bases from J, leaving 7 bases between. Looked up from germline, CDR1 is SGHTA and CDR2 is FQGNSA. There are 11 residues in the CDR3. Here the CDR3 DNA reads TGTGCCAGCAGCATAGGAGATGAGCAGTTCTTC. Amino acid sequence: CASSIGDEQFF. Variable domain in full (rest from reference TRBV7-2 and TRBJ2-1): GAGVSQSPSNKVTEKGKDVELRCDPISGHTALYWYRQSLGQGLEFLIYFQGNSAPDKSGLPSDRFSAERTGGSVSTLTIQRTQQEDSAVYLCASSIGDEQFFGPGTRLTVL.

This chain connects TRBV2 to TRBJ1-3, with D tentatively TRBD1 (5 bases). Trimming shortened V by 5 bases and J by 0 bases, and 20 bases separated the two germline ends. CDR1 is SNHLY and CDR2 is FYNNEI in the germline V gene. This CDR3 contains 18 residues. The CDR3 reads CASSRVQGAAISGNTIYF. DNA for the CDR3: TGTGCCAGCAGTAGGGTTCAGGGTGCGGCCATCTCTGGAAACACCATATATTTT.

This sequence joins TRBV7-8 and TRBJ1-6, with D unclear. This CDR3 is built from 14 residues. Germline V gives CDR1 SGHVS, CDR2 FQNEAQ. Trimming removed 3 bases from V and 8 bases from J, with 11 bases in between. CDR3 loop: CASSFPGWDSPLHF. The CDR3 nucleotides read TGTGCCAGCAGCTTCCCGGGGTGGGATTCACCCCTCCACTTT.

The rearrangement links TRBV19 to TRBJ2-5, with a possible D match to TRBD1 (6 bases). The DNA matches TRBJ2-7 better at its end, which makes the J call doubtful. From germline, CDR1 is LNHDA and CDR2 SQIVND (reference sequence). This CDR3 has 13 amino acids. CDR3 DNA sequence: TGTGCCAGTAGTATGGCCAGGGGCTACGAGCAGTACTTC. Protein: CASSMARGYEQYF.

This CDR3 is CASSPGQAPFEAFF. The CDR3 DNA reads as TGTGCCAGCAGCCCCGGACAGGCTCCGTTTGAAGCTTTCTTT. The gene calls are TRBV7-2 and TRBJ1-1; 7 bases match TRBD1. Germline CDR1 is SGHTA and CDR2 is FQGNSA. Trimming took 5 bases from V and 7 from J; bases not matched to a gene: 10. The CDR3 extends over 14 amino acids.